The 8 T cell receptor beta chains below were found in one sample sequenced in a study of shared clonotypes between healthy human individuals. Produced via immunoSEQ multiplex PCR; TCRdb's table is partial and in-frame only. The sample gives around 650,000 clones, approximately 96% of which show up once; roughly 0.1% is in the top ten. The naive CD8 population came from CD45RO-negative cells selected for CCR7, without terminally differentiated effector memory CD45RA+ cells. Sequenced input: naive CD8+ T cells sorted from blood. The receptors come from a woman aged 30 to 39 in good health.

The rearrangement links TRBV4-1 to TRBJ1-3; D unresolved. V lost 3 bases to trimming and J lost 1 base, with 13 bases between them. The CDR3 loop spans 16 amino acids. In germline, CDR1 is MGHRA, CDR2 YSYEKL. The CDR3 loop is CASSQPKAASGNTIYF. CDR3 DNA: TGCGCCAGCAGCCAGCCAAAGGCGGCTTCTGGAAACACCATATATTTT.

Written as DNA, the CDR3 is TGCGCCAGCAGCACCAACACTGGCTTGCGCTCTGGAAACACCATATATTTT. This codes for CASSTNTGLRSGNTIYF. V usage is TRBV4-1 and J usage is TRBJ1-3; no clear D gene. The CDR3 is 17 amino acids. The germline gives CDR1 MGHRA, CDR2 YSYEKL. Trimming pared 5 bases from V and 0 bases from J, leaving 17 bases between.

This chain joins TRBV11-3 and TRBJ2-2; D remains unclear. Per germline, CDR1 SGHNT and CDR2 YENEEA. The CDR3 contains 16 residues. Trimming left V 0 bases short and J 4 bases short, with 12 bases between. CDR3 DNA sequence: TGTGCCAGCAGCTTAGATGTGGAACACCTCACCGGGGAGCTGTTTTTT. Protein product: CASSLDVEHLTGELFF. Full variable domain (rest looked up from reference TRBV11-3 and TRBJ2-2): EAGVVQSPRYKIIEKKQPVAFWCNPISGHNTLYWYLQNLGQGPELLIRYENEEAVDDSQLPKDRFSAERLKGVDSTLKIQPAELGDSAVYLCASSLDVEHLTGELFFGEGSRLTVL.

The rearrangement joins TRBV30 to TRBJ2-1; weak D call: TRBD2 (6 bases). This CDR3 contains 14 residues. Trimming pared 3 bases from V and 7 bases from J, leaving 16 bases between. Germline CDR1 is GTSNPN and CDR2 is SVGIG (reference sequence). CDR3 sequence: CAWSADPLANEQFF. The CDR3 DNA reads TGTGCCTGGAGCGCCGACCCACTAGCAAATGAGCAGTTCTTC.

The rearrangement joins TRBV25-1 to TRBJ2-7, with 7 bases fitting TRBD1. After removal of 3 bases from V and 9 bases from J, the junction contained 17 bases not matched to a gene. CDR3 size: 16 residues. The germline V gene has CDR1 MGHDK and CDR2 SYGVNS. Here the CDR3 reads CASSEVAGGENTGQYF. CDR3 bases: TGTGCCAGCAGTGAGGTGGCAGGGGGTGAGAATACGGGGCAGTACTTC.

This chain uses TRBV6-1 with TRBJ2-7; unclear D gene. Germline V lookup: CDR1 MNHNS, CDR2 SASEGT. This CDR3 contains 10 residues. V lost 7 bases, J lost 3 bases, and 4 bases lay in between. The CDR3 DNA is TGTGCCAGCATACACTACGAGCAGTACTTC. Amino acids: CASIHYEQYF.

V is TRBV14 and J is TRBJ1-6, with D unclear. Trimming removed 2 bases at V and 12 bases at J, with 11 bases between. The CDR3 covers 13 residues. The germline gives CDR1 SGHDN, CDR2 FVKESK. The CDR3 spells CASSQSRLGPLHF. As DNA, the CDR3 is TGTGCCAGCAGCCAATCTCGCCTGGGACCCCTCCACTTT.

The chain employs TRBV10-1 and TRBJ2-1, with 8 bases fitting TRBD1. Germline assignment: CDR1 WNHNN and CDR2 SYGVQD (reference sequence). The CDR3 is 13 amino acids. Trimming removed 7 bases from V and 15 bases from J; junction bases left unmatched: 14. CDR3 amino acids: CASTWTGFQDLFF. DNA of the CDR3: TGCGCCAGCACCTGGACAGGGTTCCAAGATCTGTTCTTC.